This T cell receptor beta chain was captured in a study of blood T cell repertoires in COVID-19. The wider study: Samples of COVID-19 (acute and convalescent) were obtained from the United States, Italy and Spain. Sample material is recorded as cDNA or gDNA derived from T cells, B-cell-depleted T cells, or PBMCs.

The data were produced by immunoSEQ multiplex PCR, yet TCRdb's version contains in-frame clones alone and is incomplete. The sample includes about 120,000 clones, 86% seen only once; the top ten take 3.5% to 5%. Germline V gene data show CDR1 as GTSNPN and CDR2 as SVGIG (reference sequence). Trimming cost V 5 bases and J 4 bases, with 8 bases left between them. The CDR3 is 11 amino acids. This clonotype originated in a middle-aged man with acute or convalescent COVID-19. The chain is built from TRBV30 and TRBJ1-2, with D unclear. Material for sequencing was peripheral blood. The chain's CDR3 is CAWGSVYGYTF. As DNA, the CDR3 is TGTGCCTGGGGCAGCGTCTATGGCTACACCTTC.